The rows below give T cell receptor beta chains drawn from one sample of a study of Ad26.COV2.S vaccination and SARS-CoV-2 variants. Measured with immunoSEQ multiplex PCR; TCRdb has only the in-frame clones, and not every one. The sample includes 410,000 or so clones, more than 80% seen only once; the top ten take 9% to 15%. Sequencing was performed on peripheral blood, taken in a trial of Ad26.COV2.S vaccine versus placebo. All receptors come from a person between 18 and 60 years old who received the Ad26.COV2.S COVID-19 vaccine or a placebo. Each CDR3 is given with its conserved first and last residue. D genes are given only for firm matches. The size field is filled for only some rows; it gives once, few, many or a size class.

cdr3_length,d_call,v_call,clone_size,j_call,cdr3_nt,cdr3_aa
15,TRBD1,TRBV6-5,NA,TRBJ1-1,TGTGCCAGCAGGGGACAGGGGGTTTGGAACACTGAAGCTTTCTTT,CASRGQGVWNTEAFF
13,NA,TRBV12-3/TRBV12-4,NA,TRBJ1-3,TGTGCCAGCAGTTTCGTCTCTGGAAACACCATATATTTT,CASSFVSGNTIYF
15,TRBD1,TRBV6-2/TRBV6-3,few,TRBJ1-1,TGTGCCAGCAGCTCCCCTAGACAGGGCCGCACTGAAGCTTTCTTT,CASSSPRQGRTEAFF
11,NA,TRBV6-5,NA,TRBJ2-1,TGTGCCAGCACCAACTTCAATGAGCAGTTCTTC,CASTNFNEQFF
15,NA,TRBV15,NA,TRBJ1-5,TGTGCCACCAGCAGAGGGATCGATAGCAATCAGCCCCAGCATTTT,CATSRGIDSNQPQHF
17,NA,TRBV7-9,NA,TRBJ1-4,TGTGCCAGCAGCTTACCTCCTTCGGATGCAACTAATGAAAAACTGTTTTTT,CASSLPPSDATNEKLFF
14,NA,TRBV11-2,NA,TRBJ2-2,TGTGCCAGCAGCTTTGGGGTTTACACCGGGGAGCTGTTTTTT,CASSFGVYTGELFF
14,TRBD2,TRBV7-9,NA,TRBJ2-7,TGTGCCAGCAGCTTAGGGCGGGAGACCTACGAGCAGTACTTC,CASSLGRETYEQYF
13,NA,TRBV5-1,once,TRBJ2-7,TGCGCCAGCAGCTTACAACTTGGCTACGAGCAGTACTTC,CASSLQLGYEQYF
12,NA,TRBV10-2,NA,TRBJ1-1,TGCGCCAGCAGTGAGTCGAACACTGAAGCTTTCTTT,CASSESNTEAFF
12,NA,TRBV7-8,NA,TRBJ1-5,TGTGCCAGCAGCCCAACCTATCAGCCCCAGCATTTT,CASSPTYQPQHF
16,NA,TRBV5-1,NA,TRBJ2-2,TGCGCCAGCAGCTTAATGCGGGGGCGCGTCACCGGGGAGCTGTTTTTT,CASSLMRGRVTGELFF
11,NA,TRBV5-1,NA,TRBJ2-5,TGCGCCAGCAGCTTCCAAGAGACCCAGTACTTC,CASSFQETQYF
17,TRBD1,TRBV27,NA,TRBJ2-7,TGTGCCAGCAGTTTATTCCCTCGGACAGGGGGCTCCTACGAGCAGTACTTC,CASSLFPRTGGSYEQYF
15,NA,TRBV6-5,once,TRBJ2-1,TGTGCCAGCAGTCCCTCTACCACCAATTACAATGAGCAGTTCTTC,CASSPSTTNYNEQFF
14,NA,TRBV7-2,NA,TRBJ2-1,TGTGCCAGCAGCCCATCTGCTACTTATATTGAGCAGTTCTTC,CASSPSATYIEQFF
13,NA,TRBV7-9,NA,TRBJ1-1,TGTGCCAGCAGCACTGGACAGACGTTTGAAGCTTTCTTT,CASSTGQTFEAFF
14,TRBD1,TRBV28,NA,TRBJ2-7,TGTGCCAGCAGGCGAGACAGGGGGCCCTACGAGCAGTACTTC,CASRRDRGPYEQYF
15,NA,TRBV27,NA,TRBJ2-7,TGTGCCAGCACCTCAAACAGGGCGAATCTCTACGAGCAGTACTTC,CASTSNRANLYEQYF
14,TRBD2,TRBV7-8,NA,TRBJ2-1,TGTGCCAGCAGCTTACTAGCGGCCTACAATGAGCAGTTCTTC,CASSLLAAYNEQFF
14,NA,TRBV7-2,NA,TRBJ1-1,TGTGCCAGCAGCTTAGCACAGTGGGGCACTGAAGCTTTCTTT,CASSLAQWGTEAFF
17,NA,TRBV15,NA,TRBJ2-6,TGTGCCACCAGCAGAGTCGCTGTGGGCTCTGGGGCCAACGTCCTGACTTTC,CATSRVAVGSGANVLTF
13,TRBD2,TRBV10-1,NA,TRBJ2-1,TGCGCCAGCAGAAGGGAACGGGAGGATGAGCAGTTCTTC,CASRREREDEQFF
13,TRBD1,TRBV19,once,TRBJ1-5,TGTGCCAGTAGTATACAGGGGGAGCAGCCCCAGCATTTT,CASSIQGEQPQHF
15,NA,TRBV9,NA,TRBJ2-1,TGTGCCAGCAGTTACGCCTCGGGCTCCTACAATGAGCAGTTCTTC,CASSYASGSYNEQFF
13,NA,TRBV7-2,NA,TRBJ1-1,TGTGCCAGCAGCTTAATCGACAGGACCGAAGCTTTCTTT,CASSLIDRTEAFF
14,TRBD1,TRBV18,once,TRBJ1-2,TGTGCCAGCTCACCGGGACAGGCCGCCGAGGGCTACACCTTC,CASSPGQAAEGYTF
15,NA,TRBV27,NA,TRBJ2-6,TGTGCCAGCAGTTTTTGGGGCTCTGGGGCCAACGTCCTGACTTTC,CASSFWGSGANVLTF
16,NA,TRBV6-2/TRBV6-3,NA,TRBJ2-7,TGTGCCAGCAGCCAACAGCTAGCGCAAAGCTCCTACGAGCAGTACTTC,CASSQQLAQSSYEQYF
16,NA,TRBV11-2,NA,TRBJ2-3,TGTGCCAGCAGCTTAGATACGGGTAGGACCACAGATACGCAGTATTTT,CASSLDTGRTTDTQYF
14,NA,TRBV29-1,NA,TRBJ1-1,TGCAGCGTTGAAGGCCCCGGCGGCAACACTGAAGCTTTCTTT,CSVEGPGGNTEAFF
13,TRBD2,TRBV29-1,NA,TRBJ2-5,TGCAGCTGGGGGACTAGCAGCCAAGAGACCCAGTACTTC,CSWGTSSQETQYF
15,TRBD2,TRBV20-1,once,TRBJ2-1,TGCAGTGCTAGTGCTCTAGCGGGAGGGCCCAATGAGCAGTTCTTC,CSASALAGGPNEQFF
14,NA,TRBV5-1,NA,TRBJ2-1,TGCGCCAGCAGCTACAGCAGGCCAGGCGATGAGCAGTTCTTC,CASSYSRPGDEQFF
16,TRBD2,TRBV27,NA,TRBJ2-2,TGTGCCAGCAGGTCTCTTAGACTAGCAAACACCGGGGAGCTGTTTTTT,CASRSLRLANTGELFF
18,TRBD1,TRBV7-6,once,TRBJ1-1,TGTGCCAGCAGCTTAGCTCCAGGGGGCGGGGAGGTGAACACTGAAGCTTTCTTT,CASSLAPGGGEVNTEAFF
15,TRBD2,TRBV9,NA,TRBJ2-7,TGTGCCAGCAGCCCGCAGGGTAGCGGGAGTAGCGAGCAGTACTTC,CASSPQGSGSSEQYF
18,NA,TRBV29-1,NA,TRBJ2-3,TGCAGCGTTGAAGAAATGGTCCTTAGCGGAAGGGGCACAGATACGCAGTATTTT,CSVEEMVLSGRGTDTQYF
19,TRBD2,TRBV9,NA,TRBJ2-2,TGTGCCAGCAGCGTAGGTGGTTTGGGGCTAGCGGCCAGGACCGGGGAGCTGTTTTTT,CASSVGGLGLAARTGELFF
16,TRBD1,TRBV25-1,NA,TRBJ1-2,TGTGCCAGCAGTGGAGCCGACAGGGCCTATGGCTATGGCTACACCTTC,CASSGADRAYGYGYTF
14,NA,TRBV5-1,once,TRBJ1-1,TGCGCCAGCAGCTTCGGGTTCCCGAACACTGAAGCTTTCTTT,CASSFGFPNTEAFF
15,NA,TRBV2,NA,TRBJ1-5,TGTGCCAGCAGACGAGCGGCCAGGAGTAATCAGCCCCAGCATTTT,CASRRAARSNQPQHF